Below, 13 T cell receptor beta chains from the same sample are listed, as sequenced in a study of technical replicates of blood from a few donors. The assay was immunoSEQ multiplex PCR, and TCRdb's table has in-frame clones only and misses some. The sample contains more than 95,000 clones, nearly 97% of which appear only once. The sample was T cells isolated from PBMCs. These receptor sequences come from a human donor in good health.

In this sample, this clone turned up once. The CDR3 here is CASVDSIQETQYF. The CDR3 DNA reads as TGTGCCAGCGTCGACAGTATACAAGAGACCCAGTACTTC. V is TRBV2 and J is TRBJ2-5, with D tentatively TRBD1 (5 bases). Trimming stripped 8 bases from V and 2 bases from J, with 12 bases between. The CDR3 is 13 residues long. Germline-derived CDR1 and CDR2 are SNHLY and FYNNEI.

CDR3 sequence reads: CASSSTSGIYNEQFF. The CDR3 DNA is TGTGCCAGCAGTTCAACTAGCGGGATTTACAATGAGCAGTTCTTC. The gene calls are TRBV7-2 and TRBJ2-1; 10 positions agree with TRBD2. V lost 6 bases to trimming and J lost 4 bases; unmatched junction nucleotides: 6. Germline CDR1 is SGHTA and CDR2 is FQGNSA. The CDR3 runs 15 residues.

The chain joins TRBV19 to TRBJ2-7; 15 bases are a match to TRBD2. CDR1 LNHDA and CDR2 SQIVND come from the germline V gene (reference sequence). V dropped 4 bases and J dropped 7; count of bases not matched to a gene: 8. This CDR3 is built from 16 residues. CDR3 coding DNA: TGTGCCAGTAGTACATCCGGGACTAGCGGGAGGCGGGAGCAGTACTTC. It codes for CASSTSGTSGRREQYF.

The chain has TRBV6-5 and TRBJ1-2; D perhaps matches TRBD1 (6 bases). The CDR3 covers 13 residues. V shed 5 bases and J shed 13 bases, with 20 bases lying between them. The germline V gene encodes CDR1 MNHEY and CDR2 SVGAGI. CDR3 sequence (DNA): TGTGCCAGCAGTCAGCGAAGCGACAGGTTAGGCACCTTC. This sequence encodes CASSQRSDRLGTF.

CDR3 protein: CASSLGGQLNTEAFF. CDR3 coding DNA: TGCGCCAGCAGCCTCGGAGGGCAGCTGAACACTGAAGCTTTCTTT. The rearrangement links TRBV4-1 to TRBJ1-1; D is unclear. CDR1 is MGHRA, CDR2 YSYEKL, per germline. V gave up 4 bases and J gave up 0 bases, with 12 bases separating them. This CDR3 spans 15 amino acids.

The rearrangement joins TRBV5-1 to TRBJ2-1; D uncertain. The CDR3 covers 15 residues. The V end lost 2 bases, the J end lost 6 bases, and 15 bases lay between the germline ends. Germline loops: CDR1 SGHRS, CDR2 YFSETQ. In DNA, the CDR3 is TGCGCCAGCAGCTTCGTATATACTGATGCCAATGAGCAGTTCTTC. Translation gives CASSFVYTDANEQFF.

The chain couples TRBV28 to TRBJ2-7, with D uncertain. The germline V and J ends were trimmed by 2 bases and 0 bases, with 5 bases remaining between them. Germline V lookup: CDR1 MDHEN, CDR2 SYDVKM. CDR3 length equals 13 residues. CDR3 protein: CASSLINSYEQYF. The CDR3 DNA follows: TGTGCCAGCAGTTTAATTAACTCCTACGAGCAGTACTTC.

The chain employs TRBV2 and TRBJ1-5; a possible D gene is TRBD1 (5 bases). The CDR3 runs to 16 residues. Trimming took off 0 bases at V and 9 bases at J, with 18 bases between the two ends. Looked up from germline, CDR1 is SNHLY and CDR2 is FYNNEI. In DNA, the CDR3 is TGTGCCAGCAGTGAAGCGCGGAGGCGGGGGATAAGGCCCCAGCATTTT. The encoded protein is CASSEARRRGIRPQHF.

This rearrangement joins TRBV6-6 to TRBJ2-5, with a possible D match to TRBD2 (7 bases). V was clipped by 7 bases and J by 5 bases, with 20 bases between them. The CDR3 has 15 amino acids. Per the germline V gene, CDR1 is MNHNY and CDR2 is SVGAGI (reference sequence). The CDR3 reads CASTSSGGGAETQYF. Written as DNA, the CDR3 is TGTGCCAGCACTTCGTCGGGCGGGGGCGCGGAGACCCAGTACTTC.

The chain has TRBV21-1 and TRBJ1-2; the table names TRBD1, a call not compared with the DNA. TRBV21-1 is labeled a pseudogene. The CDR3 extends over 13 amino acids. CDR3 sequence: CASSKAQTYGYTF. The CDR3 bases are TGTGCCAGCAGCAAAGCACAGACCTATGGCTACACCTTC.

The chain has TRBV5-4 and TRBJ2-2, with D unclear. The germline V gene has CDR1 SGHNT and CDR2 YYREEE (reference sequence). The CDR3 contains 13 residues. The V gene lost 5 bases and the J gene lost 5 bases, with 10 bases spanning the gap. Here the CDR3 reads CASSNGGTGELFF. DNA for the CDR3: TGTGCCAGCAGTAACGGTGGTACCGGGGAGCTGTTTTTT.

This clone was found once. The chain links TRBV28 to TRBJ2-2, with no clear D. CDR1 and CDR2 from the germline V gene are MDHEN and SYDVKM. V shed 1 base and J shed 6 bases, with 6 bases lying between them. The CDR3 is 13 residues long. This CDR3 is CASSLLQAGELFF. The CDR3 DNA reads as TGTGCCAGCAGTTTATTGCAGGCCGGGGAGCTGTTTTTT.

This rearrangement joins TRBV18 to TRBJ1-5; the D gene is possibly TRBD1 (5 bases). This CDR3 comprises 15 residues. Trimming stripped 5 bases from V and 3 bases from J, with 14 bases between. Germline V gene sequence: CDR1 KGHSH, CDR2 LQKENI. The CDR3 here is CASSSWAGPNQPQHF. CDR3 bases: TGTGCCAGCTCATCATGGGCAGGGCCCAATCAGCCCCAGCATTTT. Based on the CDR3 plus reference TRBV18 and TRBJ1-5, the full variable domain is NAGVMQNPRHLVRRRGQEARLRCSPMKGHSHVYWYRQLPEEGLKFMVYLQKENIIDESGMPKERFSAEFPKEGPSILRIQQVVRGDSAAYFCASSSWAGPNQPQHFGDGTRLSIL.